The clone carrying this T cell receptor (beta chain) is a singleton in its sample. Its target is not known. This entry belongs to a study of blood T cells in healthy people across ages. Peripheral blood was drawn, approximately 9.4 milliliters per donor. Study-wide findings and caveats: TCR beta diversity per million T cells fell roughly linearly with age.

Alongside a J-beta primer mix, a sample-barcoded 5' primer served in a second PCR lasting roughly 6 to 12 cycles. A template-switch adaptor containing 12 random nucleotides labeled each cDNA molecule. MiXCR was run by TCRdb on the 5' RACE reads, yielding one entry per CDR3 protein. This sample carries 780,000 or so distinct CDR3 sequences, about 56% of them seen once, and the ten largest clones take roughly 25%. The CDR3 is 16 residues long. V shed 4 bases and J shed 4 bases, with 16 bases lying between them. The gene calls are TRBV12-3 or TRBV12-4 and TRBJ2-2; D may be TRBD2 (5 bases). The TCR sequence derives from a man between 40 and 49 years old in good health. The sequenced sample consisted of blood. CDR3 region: CASSSRLPQSTGELFF. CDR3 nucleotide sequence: TGTGCCAGCAGTTCTCGACTACCCCAGAGCACCGGGGAGCTGTTTTTT.